What follows is one T cell receptor beta chain and its context. Its antigen remains unidentified. The CDR3 runs to 16 residues. The germline CDR1 and CDR2 sequences are KGHSH and LQKENI. The trim removed 5 bases at V and 4 bases at J, leaving 9 bases unmatched. The data belong to a study of Ad26.COV2.S vaccination and SARS-CoV-2 variants. In the study overall: Donor was assigned to the Ad26.COV2.S arm of trial COV1001.

Whole-study results and caveats: Relative to placebo recipients, vaccine recipients exhibited elevated spike-specific TCR breadth.

TCRdb's table, derived via immunoSEQ multiplex PCR, lists solely in-frame clones and lacks some. Among 400,000 to 450,000 clones listed, 90% were seen once. Treatment: 15 to 20 received Ad26.COV2.S at low or high dose, single or two shots; roughly five received placebo; per-sample allocation not given. At day 63 after the first vaccine or placebo injection, samples were drawn. This clonotype was obtained from a person between 18 and 60 years old who received the Ad26.COV2.S COVID-19 vaccine or a placebo. The chain couples TRBV18 to TRBJ2-1; 9 nucleotides agree with TRBD1. Sequenced material: peripheral blood, taken in a trial of Ad26.COV2.S vaccine versus placebo. The CDR3 coding sequence is TGTGCCAGCTCAACCTATGCGGACAGGGGTTACAATGAGCAGTTCTTC. Its translation: CASSTYADRGYNEQFF.